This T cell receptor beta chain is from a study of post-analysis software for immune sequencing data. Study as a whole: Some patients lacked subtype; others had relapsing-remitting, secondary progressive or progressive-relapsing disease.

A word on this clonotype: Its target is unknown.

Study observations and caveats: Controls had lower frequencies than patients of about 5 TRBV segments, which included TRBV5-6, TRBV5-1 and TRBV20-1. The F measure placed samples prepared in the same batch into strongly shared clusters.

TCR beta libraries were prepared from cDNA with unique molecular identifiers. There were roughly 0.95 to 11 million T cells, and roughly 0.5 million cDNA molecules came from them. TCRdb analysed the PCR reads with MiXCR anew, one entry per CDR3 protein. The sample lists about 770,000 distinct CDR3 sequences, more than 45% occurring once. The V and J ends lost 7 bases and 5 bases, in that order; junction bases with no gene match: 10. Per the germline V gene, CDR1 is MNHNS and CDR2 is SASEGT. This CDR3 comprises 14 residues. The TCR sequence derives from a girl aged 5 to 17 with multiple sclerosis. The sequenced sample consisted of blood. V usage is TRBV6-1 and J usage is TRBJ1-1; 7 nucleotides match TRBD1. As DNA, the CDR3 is TGTGCCAGCATCGGACAGGTTCTCGGGACTGAAGCTTTCTTT. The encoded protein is CASIGQVLGTEAFF.